This T cell receptor beta chain was identified during a study of blood T cell repertoires in COVID-19. Study as a whole: Whether acute or convalescent, the COVID-19 samples came from the United States, Italy and Spain. The analysed material was cDNA or gDNA that came from T cells, B-cell-depleted T cells, or PBMCs.

The CDR3 has 12 residues. The V end lost 1 base, the J end lost 7 bases, and 9 bases lay between the germline ends. Germline V gene lookup returns CDR1 SGHRS and CDR2 YFSETQ. As originally analysed: Amplification from reference gene primers served as the basis for estimated nucleated cell counts. Sequenced by immunoSEQ multiplex PCR; TCRdb stores in-frame clones only, minus some. The DNA was the basis for D and trimming; V, J and clone size are from that table. In the table there are about 100,000 clones, about 89% of which are singletons. V and J are TRBV5-1 and TRBJ2-7; perhaps TRBD2 as D (6 bases). Sequencing input: peripheral blood. The sequence was collected from a woman aged 25 to 39 with acute or convalescent COVID-19. CDR3 sequence: CASSLPGREQYF. The CDR3 nucleotides read TGCGCCAGCAGCTTGCCAGGGAGGGAGCAGTACTTC.